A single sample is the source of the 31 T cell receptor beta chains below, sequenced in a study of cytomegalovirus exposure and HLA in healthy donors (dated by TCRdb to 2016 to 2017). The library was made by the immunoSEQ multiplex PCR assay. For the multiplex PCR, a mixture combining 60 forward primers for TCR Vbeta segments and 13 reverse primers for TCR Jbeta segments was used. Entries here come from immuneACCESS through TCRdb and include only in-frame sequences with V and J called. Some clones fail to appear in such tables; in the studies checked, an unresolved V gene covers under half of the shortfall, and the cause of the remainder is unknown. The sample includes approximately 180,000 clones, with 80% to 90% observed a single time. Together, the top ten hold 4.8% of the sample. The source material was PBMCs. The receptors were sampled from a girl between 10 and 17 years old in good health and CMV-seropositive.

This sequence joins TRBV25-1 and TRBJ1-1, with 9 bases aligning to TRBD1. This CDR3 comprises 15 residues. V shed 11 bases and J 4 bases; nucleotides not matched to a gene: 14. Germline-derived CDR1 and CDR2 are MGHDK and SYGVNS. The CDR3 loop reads CAVSGTGPIGTEAFF. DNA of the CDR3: TGTGCCGTTTCCGGGACAGGGCCTATAGGCACTGAAGCTTTCTTT.

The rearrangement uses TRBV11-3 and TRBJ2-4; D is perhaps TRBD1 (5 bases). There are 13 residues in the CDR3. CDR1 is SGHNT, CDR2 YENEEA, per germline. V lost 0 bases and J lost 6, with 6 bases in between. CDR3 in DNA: TGTGCCAGCAGCTTAGATCAGGGAAACATTCAGTACTTC. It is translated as CASSLDQGNIQYF.

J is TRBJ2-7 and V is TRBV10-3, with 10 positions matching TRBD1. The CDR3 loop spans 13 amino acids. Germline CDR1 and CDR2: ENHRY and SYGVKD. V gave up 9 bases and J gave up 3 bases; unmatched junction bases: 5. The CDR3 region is CAIGRDRGYEQYF. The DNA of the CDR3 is TGTGCCATAGGGCGGGACAGGGGCTACGAGCAGTACTTC.

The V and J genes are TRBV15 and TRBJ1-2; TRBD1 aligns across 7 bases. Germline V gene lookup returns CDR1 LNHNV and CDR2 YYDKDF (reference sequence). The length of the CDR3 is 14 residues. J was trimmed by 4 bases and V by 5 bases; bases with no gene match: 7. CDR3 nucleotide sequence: TGTGCCACCAGCGAGTCAGGACAGGTCTATGGCTACACCTTC. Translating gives CATSESGQVYGYTF.

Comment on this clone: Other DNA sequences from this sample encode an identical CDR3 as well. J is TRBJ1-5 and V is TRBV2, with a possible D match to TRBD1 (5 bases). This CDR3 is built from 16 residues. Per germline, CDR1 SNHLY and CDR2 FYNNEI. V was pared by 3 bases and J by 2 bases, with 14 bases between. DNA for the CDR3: TGTGCCAGCAGTGAGGCCAGGGCAGGTGGCAATCAGCCCCAGCATTTT. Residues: CASSEARAGGNQPQHF.

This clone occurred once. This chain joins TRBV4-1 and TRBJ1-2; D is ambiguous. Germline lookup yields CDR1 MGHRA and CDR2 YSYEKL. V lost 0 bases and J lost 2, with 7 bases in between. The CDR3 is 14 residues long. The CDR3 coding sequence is TGCGCCAGCAGCCAAGACGGGGTGAACTATGGCTACACCTTC. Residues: CASSQDGVNYGYTF.

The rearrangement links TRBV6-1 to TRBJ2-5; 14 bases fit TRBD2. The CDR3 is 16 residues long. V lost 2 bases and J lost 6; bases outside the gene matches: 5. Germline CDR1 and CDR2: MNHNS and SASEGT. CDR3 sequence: CASSERLAGGQKTQYF. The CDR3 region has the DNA TGTGCCAGCAGTGAAAGACTAGCGGGGGGGCAAAAGACCCAGTACTTC.

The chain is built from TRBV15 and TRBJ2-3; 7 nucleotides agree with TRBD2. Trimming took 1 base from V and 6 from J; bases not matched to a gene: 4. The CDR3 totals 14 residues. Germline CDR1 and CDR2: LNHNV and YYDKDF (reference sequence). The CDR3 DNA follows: TGTGCCACCAGCAGAGGGGCGCGGGGGGATACGCAGTATTTT. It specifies CATSRGARGDTQYF.

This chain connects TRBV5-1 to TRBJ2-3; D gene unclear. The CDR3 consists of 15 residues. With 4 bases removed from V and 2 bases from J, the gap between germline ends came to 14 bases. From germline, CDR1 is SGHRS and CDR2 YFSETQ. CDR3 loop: CASSLRQRSTDTQYF. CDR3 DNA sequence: TGCGCCAGCAGCCTCCGTCAGCGATCCACAGATACGCAGTATTTT.

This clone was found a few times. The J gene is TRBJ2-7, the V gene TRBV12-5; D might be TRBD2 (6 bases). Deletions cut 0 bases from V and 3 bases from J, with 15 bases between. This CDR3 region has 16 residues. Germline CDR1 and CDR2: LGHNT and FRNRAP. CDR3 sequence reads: CASGLVVGQDYYEQYF. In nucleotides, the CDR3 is TGTGCTAGTGGTTTGGTAGTCGGGCAGGACTACTACGAGCAGTACTTC.

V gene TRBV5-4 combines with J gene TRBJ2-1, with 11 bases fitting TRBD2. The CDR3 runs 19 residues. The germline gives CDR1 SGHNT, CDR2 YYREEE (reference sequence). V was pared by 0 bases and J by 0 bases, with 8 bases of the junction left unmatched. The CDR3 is CASSLELAGAPSSYNEQFF. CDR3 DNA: TGTGCCAGCAGCTTGGAACTAGCGGGGGCCCCGAGCTCCTACAATGAGCAGTTCTTC.

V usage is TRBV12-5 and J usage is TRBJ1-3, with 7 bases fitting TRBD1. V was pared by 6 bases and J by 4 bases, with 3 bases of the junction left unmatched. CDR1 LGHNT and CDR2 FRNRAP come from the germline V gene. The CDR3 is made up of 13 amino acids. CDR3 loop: CASGGQYGNTIYF. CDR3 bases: TGTGCTAGTGGGGGACAGTACGGAAACACCATATATTTT.

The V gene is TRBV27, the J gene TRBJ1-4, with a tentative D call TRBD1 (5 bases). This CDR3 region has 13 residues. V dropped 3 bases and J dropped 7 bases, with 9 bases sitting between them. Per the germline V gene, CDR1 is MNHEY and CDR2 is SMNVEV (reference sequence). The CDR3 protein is CASSFKGLEKLFF. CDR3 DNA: TGTGCCAGCAGTTTTAAGGGGCTTGAAAAACTGTTTTTT. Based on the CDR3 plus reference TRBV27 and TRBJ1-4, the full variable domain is EAQVTQNPRYLITVTGKKLTVTCSQNMNHEYMSWYRQDPGLGLRQIYYSMNVEVTDKGDVPEGYKVSRKEKRNFPLILESPSPNQTSLYFCASSFKGLEKLFFGSGTQLSVL.

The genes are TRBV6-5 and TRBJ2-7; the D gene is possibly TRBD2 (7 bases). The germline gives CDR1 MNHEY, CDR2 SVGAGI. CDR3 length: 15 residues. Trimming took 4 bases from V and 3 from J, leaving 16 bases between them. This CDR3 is CASSSRGGNFYEQYF. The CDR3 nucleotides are TGTGCCAGCAGTTCCAGGGGAGGGAATTTCTACGAGCAGTACTTC.

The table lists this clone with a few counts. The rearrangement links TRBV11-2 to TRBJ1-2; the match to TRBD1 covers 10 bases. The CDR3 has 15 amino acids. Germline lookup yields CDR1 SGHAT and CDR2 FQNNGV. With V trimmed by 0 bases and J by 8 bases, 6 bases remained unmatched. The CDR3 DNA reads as TGTGCCAGCAGCTTAGAGGGACAGGGGTGGCGAGGCTACACCTTC. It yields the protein CASSLEGQGWRGYTF.

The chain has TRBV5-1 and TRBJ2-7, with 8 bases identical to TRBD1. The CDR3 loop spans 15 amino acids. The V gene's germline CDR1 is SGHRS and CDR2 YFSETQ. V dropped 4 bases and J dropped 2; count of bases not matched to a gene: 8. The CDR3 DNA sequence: TGCGCCAGCAGCCCGGGGGACAGGTCAGCCTACGAGCAGTACTTC. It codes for CASSPGDRSAYEQYF.

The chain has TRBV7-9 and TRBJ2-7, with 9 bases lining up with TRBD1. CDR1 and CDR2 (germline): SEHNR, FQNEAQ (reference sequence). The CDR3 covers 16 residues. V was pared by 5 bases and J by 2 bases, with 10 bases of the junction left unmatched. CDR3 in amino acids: CASSVGRDRATYEQYF. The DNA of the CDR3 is TGTGCCAGCAGCGTTGGGCGGGACAGGGCAACCTACGAGCAGTACTTC.

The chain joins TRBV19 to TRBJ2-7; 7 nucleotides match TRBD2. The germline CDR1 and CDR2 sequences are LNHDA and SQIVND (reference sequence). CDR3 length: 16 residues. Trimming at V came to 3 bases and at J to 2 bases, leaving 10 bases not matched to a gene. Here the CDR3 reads CASSIIPREGTYEQYF. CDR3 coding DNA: TGTGCCAGTAGTATCATTCCGAGGGAGGGGACCTACGAGCAGTACTTC.

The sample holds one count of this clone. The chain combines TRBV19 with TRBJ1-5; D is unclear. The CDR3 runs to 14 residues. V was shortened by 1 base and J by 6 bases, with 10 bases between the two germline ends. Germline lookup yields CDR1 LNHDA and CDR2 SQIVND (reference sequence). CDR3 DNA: TGTGCCAGTAGTATAGCCACAGTCCGTCAGCCCCAGCATTTT. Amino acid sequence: CASSIATVRQPQHF. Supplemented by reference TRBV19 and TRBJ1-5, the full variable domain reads DGGITQSPKYLFRKEGQNVTLSCEQNLNHDAMYWYRQDPGQGLRLIYYSQIVNDFQKGDIAEGYSVSREKKESFPLTVTSAQKNPTAFYLCASSIATVRQPQHFGDGTRLSIL.

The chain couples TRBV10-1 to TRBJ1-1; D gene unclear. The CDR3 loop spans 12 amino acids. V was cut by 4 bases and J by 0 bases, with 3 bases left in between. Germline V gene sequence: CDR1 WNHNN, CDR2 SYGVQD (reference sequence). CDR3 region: CASSGLNTEAFF. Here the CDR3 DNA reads TGCGCCAGCAGTGGGCTGAACACTGAAGCTTTCTTT.

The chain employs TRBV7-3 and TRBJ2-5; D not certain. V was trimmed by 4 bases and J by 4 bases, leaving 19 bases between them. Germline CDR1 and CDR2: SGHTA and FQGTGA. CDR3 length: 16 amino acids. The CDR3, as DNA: TGTGCCAGCAGCTCAAGAGAGGCATTCGGGTTAGAGACCCAGTACTTC. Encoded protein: CASSSREAFGLETQYF.

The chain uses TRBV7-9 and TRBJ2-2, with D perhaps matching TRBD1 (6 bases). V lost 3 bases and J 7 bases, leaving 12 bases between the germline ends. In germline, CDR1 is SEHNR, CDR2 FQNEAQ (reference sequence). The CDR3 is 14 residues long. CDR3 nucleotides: TGTGCCAGCAGCTTGGACAGAATGGACGGGGAGCTGTTTTTT. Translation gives CASSLDRMDGELFF.

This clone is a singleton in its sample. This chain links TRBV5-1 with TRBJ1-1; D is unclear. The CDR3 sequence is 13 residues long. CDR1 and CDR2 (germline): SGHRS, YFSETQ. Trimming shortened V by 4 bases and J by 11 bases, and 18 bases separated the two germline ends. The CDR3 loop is CASSPHSPPEAFF. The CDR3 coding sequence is TGCGCCAGCAGCCCCCATAGCCCCCCGGAGGCTTTCTTT. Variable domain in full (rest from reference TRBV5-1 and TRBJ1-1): KAGVTQTPRYLIKTRGQQVTLSCSPISGHRSVSWYQQTPGQGLQFLFEYFSETQRNKGNFPGRFSGRQFSNSRSEMNVSTLELGDSALYLCASSPHSPPEAFFGQGTRLTVV.

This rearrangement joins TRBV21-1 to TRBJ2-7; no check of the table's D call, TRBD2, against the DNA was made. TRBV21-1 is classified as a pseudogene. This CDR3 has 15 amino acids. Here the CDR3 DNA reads TGTGCCAGCAGCAAAGGGTGGAGTTTCACCTACGAGCAGTACTTC. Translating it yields CASSKGWSFTYEQYF.

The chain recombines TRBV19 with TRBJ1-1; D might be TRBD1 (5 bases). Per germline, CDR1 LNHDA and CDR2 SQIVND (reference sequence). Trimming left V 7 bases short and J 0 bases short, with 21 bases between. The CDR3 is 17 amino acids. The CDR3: CASTPLGAVNMNTEAFF. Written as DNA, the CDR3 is TGTGCCAGTACCCCCCTTGGGGCAGTAAACATGAACACTGAAGCTTTCTTT.

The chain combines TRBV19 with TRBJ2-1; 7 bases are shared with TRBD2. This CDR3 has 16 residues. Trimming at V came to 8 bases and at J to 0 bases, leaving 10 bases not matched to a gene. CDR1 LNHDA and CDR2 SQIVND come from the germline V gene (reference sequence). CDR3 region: CASRSSGGSSYNEQFF. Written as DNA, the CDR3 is TGTGCCAGTCGGAGCTCGGGAGGTAGCTCCTACAATGAGCAGTTCTTC.

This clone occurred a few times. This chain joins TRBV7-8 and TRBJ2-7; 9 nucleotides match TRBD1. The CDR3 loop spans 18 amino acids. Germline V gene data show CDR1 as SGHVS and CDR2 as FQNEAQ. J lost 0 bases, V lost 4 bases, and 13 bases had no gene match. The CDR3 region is CASSSFGTGRRSSYEQYF. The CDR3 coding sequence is TGTGCCAGCAGCTCTTTTGGGACAGGGCGACGAAGCTCCTACGAGCAGTACTTC. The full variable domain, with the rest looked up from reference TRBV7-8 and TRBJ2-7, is GAGVSQSPRYKVAKRGQDVALRCDPISGHVSLFWYQQALGQGPEFLTYFQNEAQLDKSGLPSDRFFAERPEGSVSTLKIQRTQQEDSAVYLCASSSFGTGRRSSYEQYFGPGTRLTVT.

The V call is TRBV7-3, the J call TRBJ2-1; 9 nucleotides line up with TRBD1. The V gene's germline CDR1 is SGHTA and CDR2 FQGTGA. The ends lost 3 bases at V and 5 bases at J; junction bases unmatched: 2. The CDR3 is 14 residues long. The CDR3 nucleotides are TGTGCCAGCAGCTTGGGACAGGGACACAATGAGCAGTTCTTC. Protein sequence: CASSLGQGHNEQFF.

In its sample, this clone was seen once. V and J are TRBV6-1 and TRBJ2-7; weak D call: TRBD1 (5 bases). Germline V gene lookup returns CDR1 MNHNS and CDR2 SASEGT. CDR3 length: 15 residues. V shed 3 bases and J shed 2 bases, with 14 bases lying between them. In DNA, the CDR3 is TGTGCCAGCAGTGATCGACCGACAGAGGCCTACGAGCAGTACTTC. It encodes CASSDRPTEAYEQYF.

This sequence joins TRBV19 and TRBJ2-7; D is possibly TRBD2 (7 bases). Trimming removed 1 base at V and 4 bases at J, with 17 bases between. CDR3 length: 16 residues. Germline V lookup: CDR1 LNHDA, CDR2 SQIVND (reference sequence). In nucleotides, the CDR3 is TGTGCCAGTAGTATAGTAGGGGGGGCGCAAGTTTACGAGCAGTACTTC. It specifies CASSIVGGAQVYEQYF.

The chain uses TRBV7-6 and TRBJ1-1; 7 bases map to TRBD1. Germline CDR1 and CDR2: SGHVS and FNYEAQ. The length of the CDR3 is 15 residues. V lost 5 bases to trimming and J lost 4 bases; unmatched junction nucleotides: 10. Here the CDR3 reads CASSQMQGTATEAFF. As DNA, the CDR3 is TGTGCCAGCAGCCAAATGCAGGGGACAGCCACTGAAGCTTTCTTT.